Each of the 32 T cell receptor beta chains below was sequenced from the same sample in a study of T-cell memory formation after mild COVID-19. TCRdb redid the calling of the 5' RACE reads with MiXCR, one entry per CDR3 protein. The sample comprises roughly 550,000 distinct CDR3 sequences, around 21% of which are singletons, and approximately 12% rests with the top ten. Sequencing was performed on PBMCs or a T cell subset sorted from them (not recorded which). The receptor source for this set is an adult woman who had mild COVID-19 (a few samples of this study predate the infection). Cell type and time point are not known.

DNA of the CDR3: TGTGCCAGCAGGGTCAGGGGAGGGACTGAAGCTTTCTTT. It is translated as CASRVRGGTEAFF. This sequence joins TRBV12-3 or TRBV12-4 and TRBJ1-1; a possible D gene is TRBD1 (6 bases). This CDR3 region has 13 residues. The V end lost 6 bases, the J end lost 5 bases, and 13 bases lay between the germline ends.

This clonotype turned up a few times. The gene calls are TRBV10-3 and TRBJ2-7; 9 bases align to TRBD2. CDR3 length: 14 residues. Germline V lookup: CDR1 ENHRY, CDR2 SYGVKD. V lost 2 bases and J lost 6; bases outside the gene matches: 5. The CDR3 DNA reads TGTGCCATCAGTGAGACGGGACTAGCCTCCGAGCAGTACTTC. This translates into CAISETGLASEQYF.

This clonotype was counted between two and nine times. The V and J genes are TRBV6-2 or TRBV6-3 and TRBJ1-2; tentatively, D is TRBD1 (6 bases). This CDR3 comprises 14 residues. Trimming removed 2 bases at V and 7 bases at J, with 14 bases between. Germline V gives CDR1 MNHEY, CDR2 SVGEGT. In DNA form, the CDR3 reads TGTGCCAGCAGTTACGGGGGCAGGGTCGGTGGCTACACCTTC. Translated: CASSYGGRVGGYTF.

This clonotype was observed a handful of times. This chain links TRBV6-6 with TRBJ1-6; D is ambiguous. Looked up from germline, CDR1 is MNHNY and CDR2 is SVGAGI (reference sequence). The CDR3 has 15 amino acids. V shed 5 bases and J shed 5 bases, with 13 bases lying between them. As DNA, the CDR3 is TGTGCCAGCAGTCGAAAATCGGGTGATAATTCACCCCTCCACTTT. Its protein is CASSRKSGDNSPLHF.

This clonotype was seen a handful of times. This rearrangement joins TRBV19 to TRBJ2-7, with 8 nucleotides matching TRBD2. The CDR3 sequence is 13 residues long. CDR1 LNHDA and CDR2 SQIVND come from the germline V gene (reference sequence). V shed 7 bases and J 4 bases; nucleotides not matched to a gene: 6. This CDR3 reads CASNPSGGYEQYF. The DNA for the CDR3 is TGTGCCAGTAACCCCTCGGGGGGGTACGAGCAGTACTTC. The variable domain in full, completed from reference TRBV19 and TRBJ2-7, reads DGGITQSPKYLFRKEGQNVTLSCEQNLNHDAMYWYRQDPGQGLRLIYYSQIVNDFQKGDIAEGYSVSREKKESFPLTVTSAQKNPTAFYLCASNPSGGYEQYFGPGTRLTVT.

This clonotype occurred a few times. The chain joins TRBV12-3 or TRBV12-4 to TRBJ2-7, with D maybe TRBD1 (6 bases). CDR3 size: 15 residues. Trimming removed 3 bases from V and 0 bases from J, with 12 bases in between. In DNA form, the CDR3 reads TGTGCCAGCAGTTTCAAGACAGGCACCTCCTACGAGCAGTACTTC. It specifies CASSFKTGTSYEQYF.

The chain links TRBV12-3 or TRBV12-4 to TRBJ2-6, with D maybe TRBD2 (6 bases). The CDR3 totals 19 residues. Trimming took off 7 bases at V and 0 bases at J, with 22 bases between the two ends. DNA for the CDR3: TGTGCCAGCATCCACCGGCGGGGCCTCCGAAGCTCTGGGGCCAACGTCCTGACTTTC. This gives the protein CASIHRRGLRSSGANVLTF.

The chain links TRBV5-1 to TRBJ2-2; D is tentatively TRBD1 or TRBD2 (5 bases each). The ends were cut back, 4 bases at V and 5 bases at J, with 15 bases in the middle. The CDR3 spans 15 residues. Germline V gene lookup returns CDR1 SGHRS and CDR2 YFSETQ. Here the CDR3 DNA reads TGCGCCAGCAGCCTAAGGGACCCCGGAACCGGGGAGCTGTTTTTT. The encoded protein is CASSLRDPGTGELFF.

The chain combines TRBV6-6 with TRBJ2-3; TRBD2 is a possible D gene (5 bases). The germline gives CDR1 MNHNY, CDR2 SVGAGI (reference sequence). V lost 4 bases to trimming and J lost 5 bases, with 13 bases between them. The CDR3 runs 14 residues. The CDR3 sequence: CASSLFVGKDTQYF. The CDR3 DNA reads TGTGCCAGCAGTTTGTTCGTCGGGAAAGATACGCAGTATTTT.

The CDR3 DNA follows: TGTGCCAGCAGCTTAAGGGCCGACAGGGGGGCCCAAGAGACCCAGTACTTC. It specifies CASSLRADRGAQETQYF. The chain couples TRBV7-8 to TRBJ2-5; 9 nucleotides align to TRBD1. The trim removed 2 bases at V and 1 base at J, leaving 8 bases unmatched. CDR1 and CDR2 (germline): SGHVS, FQNEAQ. The CDR3 sequence is 17 residues long. Full variable domain (remainder filled in from reference TRBV7-8 and TRBJ2-5): GAGVSQSPRYKVAKRGQDVALRCDPISGHVSLFWYQQALGQGPEFLTYFQNEAQLDKSGLPSDRFFAERPEGSVSTLKIQRTQQEDSAVYLCASSLRADRGAQETQYFGPGTRLLVL.

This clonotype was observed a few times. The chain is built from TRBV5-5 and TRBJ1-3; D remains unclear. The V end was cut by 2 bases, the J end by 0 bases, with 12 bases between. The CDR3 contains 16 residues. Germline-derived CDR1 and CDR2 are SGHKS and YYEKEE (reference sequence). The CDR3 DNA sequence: TGTGCCAGCAGCTTCGAAGCGGCCTTCTCTGGAAACACCATATATTTT. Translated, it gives CASSFEAAFSGNTIYF.

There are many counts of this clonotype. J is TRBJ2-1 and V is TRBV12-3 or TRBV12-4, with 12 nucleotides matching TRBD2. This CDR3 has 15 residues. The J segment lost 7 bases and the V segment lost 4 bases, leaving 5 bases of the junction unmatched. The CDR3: CASSWTSGALNEQFF. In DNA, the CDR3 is TGTGCCAGCAGTTGGACTAGCGGGGCCTTAAATGAGCAGTTCTTC.

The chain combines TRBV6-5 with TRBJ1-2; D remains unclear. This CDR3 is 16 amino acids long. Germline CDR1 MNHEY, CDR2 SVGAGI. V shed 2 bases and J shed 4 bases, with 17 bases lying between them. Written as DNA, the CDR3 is TGTGCCAGCAGTTACAACCCCACCCGCGCAGTCTATGGCTACACCTTC. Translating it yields CASSYNPTRAVYGYTF.

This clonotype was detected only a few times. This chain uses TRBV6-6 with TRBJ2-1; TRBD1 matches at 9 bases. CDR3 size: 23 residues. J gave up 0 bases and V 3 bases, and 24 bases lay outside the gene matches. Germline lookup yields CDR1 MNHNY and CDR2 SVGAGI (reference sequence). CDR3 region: CASSYRTQALDRGIPSSYNEQFF. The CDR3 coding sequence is TGTGCCAGCAGTTATCGGACCCAAGCCTTGGACAGGGGAATCCCTAGCTCCTACAATGAGCAGTTCTTC.

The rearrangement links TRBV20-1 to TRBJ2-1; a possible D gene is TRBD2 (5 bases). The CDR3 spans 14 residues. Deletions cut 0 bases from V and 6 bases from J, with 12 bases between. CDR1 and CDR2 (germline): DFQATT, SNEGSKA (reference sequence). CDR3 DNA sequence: TGCAGTGCTAGAGAAGGTCGCACTAGCAATGAGCAGTTCTTC. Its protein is CSAREGRTSNEQFF.

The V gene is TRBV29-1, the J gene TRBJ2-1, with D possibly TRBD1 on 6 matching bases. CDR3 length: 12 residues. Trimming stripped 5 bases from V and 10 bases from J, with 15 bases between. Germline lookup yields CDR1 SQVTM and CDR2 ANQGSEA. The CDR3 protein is CSVPQGRIEQFF. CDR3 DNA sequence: TGCAGCGTTCCACAGGGACGGATAGAGCAGTTCTTC.

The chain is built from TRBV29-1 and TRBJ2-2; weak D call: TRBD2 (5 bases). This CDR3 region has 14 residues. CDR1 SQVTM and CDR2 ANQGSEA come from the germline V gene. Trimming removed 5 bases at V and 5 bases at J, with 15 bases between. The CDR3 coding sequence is TGCAGCGTTCGAGGGAAAACTCAAACCGGGGAGCTGTTTTTT. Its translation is CSVRGKTQTGELFF.

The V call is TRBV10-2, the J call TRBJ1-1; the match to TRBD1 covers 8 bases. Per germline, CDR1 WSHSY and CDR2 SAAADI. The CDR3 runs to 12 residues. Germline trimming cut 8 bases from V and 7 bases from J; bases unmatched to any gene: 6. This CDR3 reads CASRGTGLEAFF. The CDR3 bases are TGCGCCAGCCGGGGGACAGGTCTTGAAGCTTTCTTT.

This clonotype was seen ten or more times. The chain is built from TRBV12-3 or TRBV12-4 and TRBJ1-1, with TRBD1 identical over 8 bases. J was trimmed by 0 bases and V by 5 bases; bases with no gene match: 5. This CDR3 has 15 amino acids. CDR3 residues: CASSNPGQVNTEAFF. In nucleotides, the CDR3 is TGTGCCAGCAGTAATCCGGGACAGGTGAACACTGAAGCTTTCTTT.

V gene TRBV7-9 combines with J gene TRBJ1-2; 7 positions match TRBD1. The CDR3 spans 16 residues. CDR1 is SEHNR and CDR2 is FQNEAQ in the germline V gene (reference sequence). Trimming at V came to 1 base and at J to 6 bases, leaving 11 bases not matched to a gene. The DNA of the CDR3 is TGTGCCAGCAGCTTAGATTTGGTGGGACAGCCGAATGGCTACACCTTC. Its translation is CASSLDLVGQPNGYTF.

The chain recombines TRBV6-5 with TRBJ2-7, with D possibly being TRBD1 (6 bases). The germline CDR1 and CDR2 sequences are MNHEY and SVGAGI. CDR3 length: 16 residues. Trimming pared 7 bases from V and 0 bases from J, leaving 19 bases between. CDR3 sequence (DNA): TGTGCCAGCAACGCCAGGGGCTGGACAGTCTCCTACGAGCAGTACTTC. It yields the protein CASNARGWTVSYEQYF.

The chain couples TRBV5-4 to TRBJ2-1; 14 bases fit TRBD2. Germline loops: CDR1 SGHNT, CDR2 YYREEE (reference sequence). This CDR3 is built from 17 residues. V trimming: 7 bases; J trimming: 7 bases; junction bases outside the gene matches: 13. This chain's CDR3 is CASSLRAGLAGGNEQFF. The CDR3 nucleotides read TGTGCCAGCTCCCTCCGGGCCGGACTAGCGGGAGGAAATGAGCAGTTCTTC.

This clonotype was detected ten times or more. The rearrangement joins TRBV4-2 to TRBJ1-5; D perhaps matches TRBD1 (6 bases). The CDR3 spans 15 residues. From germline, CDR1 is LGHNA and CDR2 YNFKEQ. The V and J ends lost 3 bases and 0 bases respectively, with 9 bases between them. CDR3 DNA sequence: TGTGCCAGCAGCCAGCCGGGACATAGCAATCAGCCCCAGCATTTT. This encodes CASSQPGHSNQPQHF.

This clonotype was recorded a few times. CDR3 residues: CASSVTGTGGNSPLHF. The CDR3 nucleotides read TGTGCCAGCAGCGTAACCGGGACAGGGGGTAATTCACCCCTCCACTTT. The V call is TRBV3-1, the J call TRBJ1-6, with 11 bases identical to TRBD1. The CDR3 has 16 amino acids. V shed 5 bases, J shed 6 bases, and the junction held 6 bases outside the gene matches. The germline CDR1 and CDR2 sequences are LGHDT and YNNKEL (reference sequence).

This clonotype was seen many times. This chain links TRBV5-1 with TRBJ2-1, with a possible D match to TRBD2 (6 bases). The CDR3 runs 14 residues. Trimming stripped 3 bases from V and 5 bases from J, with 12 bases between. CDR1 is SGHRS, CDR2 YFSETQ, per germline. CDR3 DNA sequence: TGCGCCAGCAGCTCCCTAGAGCGGGACAATGAGCAGTTCTTC. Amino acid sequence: CASSSLERDNEQFF.

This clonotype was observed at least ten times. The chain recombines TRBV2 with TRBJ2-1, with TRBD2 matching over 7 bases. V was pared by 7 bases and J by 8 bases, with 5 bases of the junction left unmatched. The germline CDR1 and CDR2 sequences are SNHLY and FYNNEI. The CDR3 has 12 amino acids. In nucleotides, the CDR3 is TGTGCCAGCAAATTTCTAGCGGATGAGCAGTTCTTC. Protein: CASKFLADEQFF.

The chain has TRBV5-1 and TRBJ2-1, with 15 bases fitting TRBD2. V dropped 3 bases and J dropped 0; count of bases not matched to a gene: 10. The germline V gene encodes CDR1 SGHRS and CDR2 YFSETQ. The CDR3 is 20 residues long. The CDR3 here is CASSWTGTSGGKSSYNEQFF. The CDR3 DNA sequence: TGCGCCAGCAGCTGGACCGGGACTAGCGGGGGGAAGAGCTCCTACAATGAGCAGTTCTTC. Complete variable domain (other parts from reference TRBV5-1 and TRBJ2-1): KAGVTQTPRYLIKTRGQQVTLSCSPISGHRSVSWYQQTPGQGLQFLFEYFSETQRNKGNFPGRFSGRQFSNSRSEMNVSTLELGDSALYLCASSWTGTSGGKSSYNEQFFGPGTRLTVL.

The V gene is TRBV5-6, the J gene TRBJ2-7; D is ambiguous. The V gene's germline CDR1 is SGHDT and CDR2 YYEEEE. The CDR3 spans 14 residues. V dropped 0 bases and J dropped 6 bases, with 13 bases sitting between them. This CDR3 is CASSLAGSTVEQYF. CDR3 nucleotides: TGTGCCAGCAGCTTGGCCGGATCGACTGTCGAGCAGTACTTC.

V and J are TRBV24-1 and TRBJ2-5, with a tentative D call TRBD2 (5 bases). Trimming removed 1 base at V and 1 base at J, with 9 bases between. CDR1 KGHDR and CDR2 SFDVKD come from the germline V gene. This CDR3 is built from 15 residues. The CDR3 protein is CATSDFNGLQETQYF. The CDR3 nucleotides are TGTGCCACCAGTGATTTCAACGGACTCCAAGAGACCCAGTACTTC.

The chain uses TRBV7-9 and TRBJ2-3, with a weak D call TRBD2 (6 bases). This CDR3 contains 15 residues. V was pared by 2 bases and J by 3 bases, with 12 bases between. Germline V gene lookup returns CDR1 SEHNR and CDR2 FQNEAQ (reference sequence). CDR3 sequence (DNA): TGTGCCAGCAGCTTAAGGCGTAGCGGAACAGATACGCAGTATTTT. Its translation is CASSLRRSGTDTQYF.

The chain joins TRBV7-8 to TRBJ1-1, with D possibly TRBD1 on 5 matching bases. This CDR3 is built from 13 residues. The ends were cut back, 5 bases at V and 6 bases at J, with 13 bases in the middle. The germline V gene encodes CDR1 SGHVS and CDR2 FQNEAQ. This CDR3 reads CASSGRGYSEAFF. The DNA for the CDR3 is TGTGCCAGCAGCGGCCGGGGGTACTCTGAAGCTTTCTTT.

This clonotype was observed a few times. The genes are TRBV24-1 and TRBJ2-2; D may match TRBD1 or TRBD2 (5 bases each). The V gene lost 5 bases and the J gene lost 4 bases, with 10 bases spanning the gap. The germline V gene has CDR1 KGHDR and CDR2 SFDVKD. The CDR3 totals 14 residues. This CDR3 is CATSAPGATGELFF. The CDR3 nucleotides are TGTGCCACCAGTGCTCCCGGGGCCACCGGGGAGCTGTTTTTT.